Listed below are T cell receptor beta chains from one sample, sequenced in a study of CD8 T cells in Susac syndrome. TCRdb reanalysed the immunoSEQ multiplex PCR reads using MiXCR and keeps one entry per CDR3 protein. Here the sample spans 200,000 to 300,000 distinct CDR3 sequences, less than 96% being singletons. Material: CD4+ T cells from PBMCs. These receptors were collected from a human donor with Susac syndrome. CDR3s leave out the opening cysteine and the closing phenylalanine or tryptophan. Clone size is stated in some rows and not others, as once, few, many or a class when expanded.

NA	TRBJ1-4	TRBV5-6	ASSSVPGQSEKLF
NA	TRBJ2-2	TRBV12-5	ASGIRGLLAANTGELF
NA	TRBJ2-1	TRBV29-1	SGRSERSTLYNEQF
NA	TRBJ1-4	TRBV29-1	SVDAGTGNEKLF
NA	TRBJ2-3	TRBV27	ASKHTVPGQRPDTQY
NA	TRBJ2-3	TRBV12-3/TRBV12-4	ASSLAKGDTQY
NA	TRBJ1-5	TRBV20-1	SARAPGQAGNQPQH
NA	TRBJ1-5	TRBV4-1	ASSQDPVRRAGISNQPQH
NA	TRBJ1-1	TRBV19	ASRSLGTLNTEAF
NA	TRBJ2-6	TRBV6-6	ASSPSVSSGANVLT
NA	TRBJ2-7	TRBV30	AWSDVYEQY
NA	TRBJ2-1	TRBV6-2/TRBV6-3	ASSHRTNHEQF
NA	TRBJ1-2	TRBV28	ASSPTEHYGYT
NA	TRBJ2-3	TRBV28	ASSLDRLFKY
NA	TRBJ1-4	TRBV7-7	ASSLGGSPNEKLF
once	TRBJ1-5	TRBV6-2/TRBV6-3	ASSYSPKPQH
once	TRBJ1-2	TRBV5-1	ASSLVAGTDYGYT
NA	TRBJ2-7	TRBV20-1	SGRGSSYEQY
once	TRBJ2-3	TRBV7-9	ASSLESRTDTQY
NA	TRBJ2-5	TRBV20-1	SAIAGTGAQETQY
NA	TRBJ1-1	TRBV5-1	ASSFPGGLNTEAF
NA	TRBJ2-1	TRBV12-3/TRBV12-4	ASSFTGKYYSYNEQF
NA	TRBJ2-3	TRBV12-3/TRBV12-4	ASSLHRGGPTDTQY
NA	TRBJ2-1	TRBV20-1	SARLAGGNEQF
NA	TRBJ1-2	TRBV20-1	SAYRDRDVNGYT
NA	TRBJ2-1	TRBV20-1	SAEGLAKNNEQF
NA	TRBJ1-2	TRBV5-1	ASFEGDHDGYT
NA	TRBJ2-3	TRBV4-2	ASSQDRGALVDTQY
NA	TRBJ1-3	TRBV4-1	ASSQGFSGNTIY
NA	TRBJ2-1	TRBV7-9	ASSARTDEQF
NA	TRBJ1-1	TRBV29-1	SGTRQDNTEAF
NA	TRBJ2-2	TRBV3-1	AAGDSNTGELF
NA	TRBJ2-1	TRBV18	ASSPGGDEQF
NA	TRBJ2-7	TRBV3-1	ASSQVRGVYEQY
NA	TRBJ1-4	TRBV1	TSSLRPLRNEKLF
once	TRBJ2-7	TRBV12-3/TRBV12-4	ASRAQTGAYEQY
once	TRBJ2-1	TRBV20-1	SARGGTSRYNEQF
NA	TRBJ2-2	TRBV29-1	SVGSRQGPGELF
NA	TRBJ2-1	TRBV28	ASSLGASGRIEQF
NA	TRBJ2-3	TRBV11-2	ASSSGLAASTDTQY